This passage covers 21 T cell receptor beta chains from one sample sequenced in a study of CD8+CD57+ T cells in acquired aplastic anemia. CDR3 and TCR beta VDJ profiling relied on genomic DNA as the template. TCRdb re-derived calls from the reads in MiXCR, one entry per CDR3 protein. The sample includes around 180,000 distinct CDR3 sequences, approximately 60% of them seen just once. The sequenced sample was sorted CD4+, CD8+, or CD8+CD57+ T cells (not recorded which) from PBMCs. These receptors were collected from a human donor in good health.

This clonotype was detected a few times. The gene calls are TRBV20-1 and TRBJ2-7, with unresolved D. Deletions cut 7 bases from V and 2 bases from J, with 15 bases between. This CDR3 spans 13 amino acids. CDR1 is DFQATT, CDR2 SNEGSKA, per germline (reference sequence). The CDR3 loop reads CSVTDGTTYEQYF. The CDR3 DNA reads TGCAGTGTCACGGACGGTACGACCTACGAGCAGTACTTC.

This clonotype was counted only a few times. The chain couples TRBV28 to TRBJ2-7, with TRBD2 matching over 7 bases. This CDR3 is 14 amino acids long. CDR1 and CDR2 from the germline V gene are MDHEN and SYDVKM. V lost 3 bases, J lost 5 bases, and 7 bases stayed unmatched. The CDR3 DNA is TGTGCCAGCAGTTTTCCGGCGGGAGAGGACGAGCAGTACTTC. This translates into CASSFPAGEDEQYF.

This clonotype was recorded many times. CDR3: CASSLRSHTDTQYF. For the CDR3, the DNA is TGTGCCAGCAGCTTAAGGTCCCACACAGATACGCAGTATTTT. The chain combines TRBV7-9 with TRBJ2-3; the D is unclear. The CDR3 consists of 14 residues. The germline CDR1 and CDR2 sequences are SEHNR and FQNEAQ (reference sequence). The V and J ends lost 2 bases and 2 bases respectively, with 8 bases between them. The full variable domain, with the rest looked up from reference TRBV7-9 and TRBJ2-3, is DTGVSQNPRHKITKRGQNVTFRCDPISEHNRLYWYRQTLGQGPEFLTYFQNEAQLEKSRLLSDRFSAERPKGSFSTLEIQRTEQGDSAMYLCASSLRSHTDTQYFGPGTRLTVL.

The chain has TRBV20-1 and TRBJ2-2; 9 nucleotides align to TRBD2. CDR3 length: 14 amino acids. Trimming at V came to 5 bases and at J to 7 bases, leaving 8 bases not matched to a gene. Germline V gives CDR1 DFQATT, CDR2 SNEGSKA (reference sequence). Here the CDR3 DNA reads TGCAGTGCTTTATTTGCGGGAGGGATCGGGGAGCTGTTTTTT. Translation gives CSALFAGGIGELFF.

The rearrangement links TRBV7-9 to TRBJ2-7; no clear D gene. Trimming stripped 5 bases from V and 6 bases from J, with 11 bases between. The CDR3 is made up of 12 amino acids. Per the germline V gene, CDR1 is SEHNR and CDR2 is FQNEAQ (reference sequence). The CDR3 here is CASSLNIGEQYF. Here the CDR3 DNA reads TGTGCCAGCAGCCTAAACATAGGCGAGCAGTACTTC.

This clonotype appeared a single time. J is TRBJ2-7 and V is TRBV20-1, with 7 positions matching TRBD1. The V gene end was trimmed by 4 bases and the J gene end by 3 bases; junction bases not matched to a gene: 3. The CDR3 totals 12 residues. Germline assignment: CDR1 DFQATT and CDR2 SNEGSKA (reference sequence). CDR3 in amino acids: CSAKGAVYEQYF. The CDR3 DNA follows: TGCAGTGCTAAGGGGGCGGTCTACGAGCAGTACTTC.

The sample holds many counts of this clonotype. V and J are TRBV6-5 and TRBJ1-2; possible D gene TRBD1, 5 bases. CDR1 and CDR2 (germline): MNHEY, SVGAGI. CDR3 length: 13 amino acids. Between the trimmed V and J ends, which lost 6 bases and 4 bases, there was a span of 12 bases. CDR3 in amino acids: CASSPGQLYGYTF. CDR3 nucleotides: TGTGCCAGCAGCCCGGGGCAGCTCTATGGCTACACCTTC.

V is TRBV7-2 and J is TRBJ2-7; 8 bases are a match to TRBD1. Per germline, CDR1 SGHTA and CDR2 FQGNSA. Trimming cost V 7 bases and J 3 bases; bases outside gene matches: 5. This CDR3 is built from 13 residues. CDR3 in DNA: TGTGCCAGCACCAAGGACAGGGTCTACGAGCAGTACTTC. Translating gives CASTKDRVYEQYF.

This chain links TRBV7-9 with TRBJ2-7, with D tentatively TRBD1 or TRBD2 (6 bases each). This CDR3 comprises 18 residues. Germline V CDR1 and CDR2: SEHNR, FQNEAQ (reference sequence). V gave up 0 bases and J gave up 2 bases, with 20 bases separating them. The CDR3 bases are TGTGCCAGCAGCTTAGCGAGGGCGGGGCGACGGGGGCCCTACGAGCAGTACTTC. Protein sequence: CASSLARAGRRGPYEQYF.

The rearrangement uses TRBV19 and TRBJ1-6; D is perhaps TRBD1 (5 bases). Trimming left V 6 bases short and J 4 bases short, with 13 bases between. Per germline, CDR1 LNHDA and CDR2 SQIVND (reference sequence). This CDR3 spans 15 amino acids. The CDR3 DNA reads TGTGCCAGTAGAACCCACACAGGATATAATTCACCCCTCCACTTT. Its protein product is CASRTHTGYNSPLHF.

The chain couples TRBV27 to TRBJ2-1, with TRBD1 identical over 7 bases. The CDR3 contains 14 residues. Per the germline V gene, CDR1 is MNHEY and CDR2 is SMNVEV (reference sequence). Losses at the gene ends were 5 bases for V and 7 bases for J; bases not matched to a gene: 8. CDR3 in DNA: TGTGCCAGCAGTACCCGGGACAGAAAGAATGAGCAGTTCTTC. Protein product: CASSTRDRKNEQFF.

The genes are TRBV7-2 and TRBJ2-3; D might be TRBD1 or TRBD2, each matching 5 bases. V lost 3 bases and J lost 1, with 11 bases in between. Looked up from germline, CDR1 is SGHTA and CDR2 is FQGNSA. This CDR3 is built from 15 residues. The CDR3 DNA is TGTGCCAGCAGCTTCTACGTGGGGGGCACAGATACGCAGTATTTT. Its translation: CASSFYVGGTDTQYF.

This clonotype came up many times. The rearrangement links TRBV19 to TRBJ2-1, with D hard to call. The CDR3 is made up of 14 amino acids. Germline assignment: CDR1 LNHDA and CDR2 SQIVND (reference sequence). The germline V and J ends were trimmed by 2 bases and 3 bases, with 8 bases remaining between them. CDR3 loop: CASSIRSDYNEQFF. CDR3 nucleotides: TGTGCCAGTAGTATAAGGAGCGACTACAATGAGCAGTTCTTC.

This clonotype showed up just a few times. This chain joins TRBV20-1 and TRBJ2-5, with D possibly TRBD1 on 6 matching bases. With 5 bases removed from V and 6 bases from J, the gap between germline ends came to 16 bases. Germline-derived CDR1 and CDR2 are DFQATT and SNEGSKA (reference sequence). This CDR3 has 13 residues. CDR3 in amino acids: CSAFSGHLQTQYF. In DNA form, the CDR3 reads TGCAGTGCTTTTTCGGGACACCTTCAGACCCAGTACTTC.

This chain joins TRBV7-9 and TRBJ2-7, with D hard to call. V was trimmed by 3 bases and J by 6 bases, leaving 12 bases between them. The germline gives CDR1 SEHNR, CDR2 FQNEAQ (reference sequence). The CDR3 spans 13 residues. The CDR3 loop is CASSLVGGREQYF. DNA of the CDR3: TGTGCCAGCAGCTTGGTAGGCGGTCGCGAGCAGTACTTC.

V gene TRBV29-1 combines with J gene TRBJ1-2, with 12 positions matching TRBD1. This CDR3 has 17 residues. J was trimmed by 1 base and V by 7 bases; bases with no gene match: 13. Per the germline V gene, CDR1 is SQVTM and CDR2 is ANQGSEA. DNA of the CDR3: TGCAGCGCCGCCGGGACAGGGGGCGCGGGAGGTAACTATGGCTACACCTTC. It encodes CSAAGTGGAGGNYGYTF.

This clonotype was counted at least ten times. The chain carries TRBV19 and TRBJ2-2; 16 nucleotides align to TRBD2. Germline values: CDR1 LNHDA, CDR2 SQIVND (reference sequence). The CDR3 runs 18 residues. The V gene end was trimmed by 4 bases and the J gene end by 4 bases; junction bases not matched to a gene: 6. The CDR3 reads CASSTPGLAGGPTGELFF. Written as DNA, the CDR3 is TGTGCCAGTAGTACCCCGGGACTAGCGGGAGGGCCCACCGGGGAGCTGTTTTTT.

The CDR3 reads CASSPYGTSTDTQYF. The CDR3 DNA reads TGTGCCAGCAGCCCATACGGTACAAGCACAGATACGCAGTATTTT. V and J are TRBV7-8 and TRBJ2-3; D not resolved. This CDR3 spans 15 amino acids. Germline V gives CDR1 SGHVS, CDR2 FQNEAQ. Between the trimmed V and J ends, which lost 5 bases and 0 bases, there was a span of 12 bases.

The chain combines TRBV24-1 with TRBJ2-1; 11 bases are shared with TRBD2. Germline CDR1 is KGHDR and CDR2 is SFDVKD. The CDR3 extends over 18 amino acids. The V segment lost 6 bases and the J segment 6 bases; nucleotides outside the gene matches: 15. CDR3 DNA sequence: TGTGCCACCAGTCCTGGCCTAGCGGGGGGCCGCCGGAGCAATGAGCAGTTCTTC. It translates to CATSPGLAGGRRSNEQFF.

The chain uses TRBV10-1 and TRBJ2-3; D is perhaps TRBD1 (6 bases). The CDR3 is 15 amino acids. Germline V gives CDR1 WNHNN, CDR2 SYGVQD (reference sequence). Trimming stripped 0 bases from V and 4 bases from J, with 11 bases between. The CDR3 spells CASSESRPGADTQYF. In DNA, the CDR3 is TGCGCCAGCAGTGAGTCTCGCCCAGGGGCAGATACGCAGTATTTT.

A note on this clonotype: This may come from a read error, since a much larger clone is one base off. This chain joins TRBV19 and TRBJ2-5; 11 bases match TRBD1. The V gene end was trimmed by 7 bases and the J gene end by 4 bases; junction bases not matched to a gene: 8. Germline values: CDR1 LNHDA, CDR2 SQIVND (reference sequence). This CDR3 is 15 amino acids long. The CDR3 spells CASTLGTGGGETQYF. CDR3 DNA: TGTGCCAGTACCCTTGGGACAGGGGGAGGAGAGACCCAGTACTTC.